Following are 11 T cell receptor beta chains from one sample sequenced in a study of memory CD8 T cells in hepatitis C reinfection (TCRdb year 2017). Per the publication, the time point label means: late/post reinfection, 12 to 24 weeks after detection. The sorted cells were sequenced directly ex vivo, without any in vitro expansion ahead of TCR sequencing. To prepare the library, the immunoSEQ multiplex PCR assay was applied. Imported from immuneACCESS, the table was reduced by TCRdb to in-frame sequences with V and J called. These copies leave out some clones; in studies compared against another copy, an unresolved V gene accounts for under half, and the cause of the remainder is not known. Within this sample are approximately 49,000 clones, with 89% of them counted one time only. Together, the top ten hold 0.72% of the sample. Sequenced sample: naive CD8+ T cells sorted from blood. The cell subset or site tag for this specimen amounts to: total naive CD8+CD45RO- T cells. The receptors were sampled from a man aged 18 to 30 with hepatitis C virus infection.

The chain links TRBV7-9 to TRBJ2-5; TRBD2 matches 8 bases. Trimming took 1 base from V and 5 from J; bases not matched to a gene: 6. The CDR3 sequence is 15 residues long. The germline V gene encodes CDR1 SEHNR and CDR2 FQNEAQ (reference sequence). The CDR3 here is CASSLVRGGGETQYF. The CDR3 nucleotides are TGTGCCAGCAGCTTAGTCCGGGGGGGCGGTGAGACCCAGTACTTC.

The rearrangement links TRBV5-1 to TRBJ2-3, with TRBD2 identical over 13 bases. Looked up from germline, CDR1 is SGHRS and CDR2 is YFSETQ. The V and J ends lost 4 bases and 6 bases, in that order; junction bases with no gene match: 11. The CDR3 covers 17 residues. Here the CDR3 reads CASSPGTSGAELDTQYF. The CDR3 DNA is TGCGCCAGCAGCCCCGGGACTAGCGGGGCTGAACTGGATACGCAGTATTTT.

J is TRBJ2-5 and V is TRBV27, with unresolved D. The CDR3 spans 12 residues. Germline V gives CDR1 MNHEY, CDR2 SMNVEV (reference sequence). Trimming took off 0 bases at V and 5 bases at J, with 4 bases between the two ends. CDR3 coding DNA: TGTGCCAGCAGTTTATCCGGGGAGACCCAGTACTTC. It codes for CASSLSGETQYF.

This clone showed up just once. This chain uses TRBV27 with TRBJ2-7; tentatively, D is TRBD2 (7 bases). The germline V gene has CDR1 MNHEY and CDR2 SMNVEV (reference sequence). The CDR3 contains 13 residues. The V and J ends lost 9 bases and 3 bases respectively, with 15 bases between them. The CDR3 loop reads CASWGGAGYEQYF. The CDR3 coding sequence is TGTGCCAGTTGGGGGGGGGCTGGCTACGAGCAGTACTTC.

This chain links TRBV2 with TRBJ1-5; D is perhaps TRBD1 (5 bases). Germline V lookup: CDR1 SNHLY, CDR2 FYNNEI. CDR3 length equals 17 residues. Trimming removed 4 bases at V and 0 bases at J, with 16 bases between. The CDR3 spells CASSGERQPHSNQPQHF. CDR3 bases: TGTGCCAGCAGTGGTGAGAGACAGCCCCATAGCAATCAGCCCCAGCATTTT. Variable domain in full (rest from reference TRBV2 and TRBJ1-5): EPEVTQTPSHQVTQMGQEVILRCVPISNHLYFYWYRQILGQKVEFLVSFYNNEISEKSEIFDDQFSVERPDGSNFTLKIRSTKLEDSAMYFCASSGERQPHSNQPQHFGDGTRLSIL.

A single count supports this clone. One junction end disagrees with the germline gene, perhaps due to a read error. This chain joins TRBV7-7 and TRBJ1-1; D uncertain. The CDR3 is made up of 13 amino acids. Per the germline V gene, CDR1 is SSHAT and CDR2 is FNYEAQ (reference sequence). The CDR3 region is CASSFSEGSEAFF. CDR3 in DNA: TGTGCTAGCAGCTTTAGTGAGGGATCTGAAGCTTTCTTT.

The J gene is TRBJ1-1, the V gene TRBV19; D ambiguous. The CDR3 contains 12 residues. The V end lost 9 bases, the J end lost 1 base, and 9 bases lay between the germline ends. CDR1 is LNHDA and CDR2 is SQIVND in the germline V gene (reference sequence). The CDR3 nucleotides are TGTGCCAGCCGCAGCGGGAACACTGAAGCTTTCTTT. As protein: CASRSGNTEAFF.

This clone was observed a single time. V gene TRBV19 combines with J gene TRBJ2-7, with a possible D match to TRBD1 (5 bases). The CDR3 contains 13 residues. Trimming shortened V by 5 bases and J by 2 bases, and 10 bases separated the two germline ends. Per the germline V gene, CDR1 is LNHDA and CDR2 is SQIVND (reference sequence). The CDR3 bases are TGTGCCAGTAGTCAGACAGTCGCCTACGAGCAGTACGTC. It codes for CASSQTVAYEQYV.

V gene TRBV4-2 combines with J gene TRBJ2-6, with 7 positions matching TRBD2. The CDR3 has 15 amino acids. Germline CDR1 is LGHNA and CDR2 is YNFKEQ. Trimming at V came to 6 bases and at J to 0 bases, leaving 2 bases not matched to a gene. The CDR3 loop is CASRRESSGANVLTF. CDR3 sequence (DNA): TGTGCCAGCAGGCGGGAGAGCTCTGGGGCCAACGTCCTGACTTTC.

There are a few counts of this clone. V and J are TRBV4-1 and TRBJ1-1, with D perhaps matching TRBD1 (6 bases). The CDR3 has 14 residues. In germline, CDR1 is MGHRA, CDR2 YSYEKL. Trimming shortened V by 5 bases and J by 7 bases, and 17 bases separated the two germline ends. For the CDR3, the DNA is TGCGCCAGCAGCTTTGGGGGGGCGGTGAATGAAGCTTTCTTT. Residues: CASSFGGAVNEAFF.

This clone has just a few counts. The J gene is TRBJ2-7, the V gene TRBV28; tentative D call: TRBD2 (5 bases). Germline V CDR1 and CDR2: MDHEN, SYDVKM. This CDR3 is 15 amino acids long. V was cut by 5 bases and J by 6 bases, with 20 bases left in between. The CDR3 spells CASSLPPLRGSEQYF. CDR3 nucleotides: TGTGCCAGCAGTCTCCCGCCCCTACGAGGGAGCGAGCAGTACTTC.